The subject of this entry is one T cell receptor (beta chain). The method was immunoSEQ multiplex PCR; TCRdb's version includes in-frame clones alone and lacks a portion of them. The sample carries tens of thousands of clones, 90% to 95% recorded once. The data originate from a study of technical replicates of blood from several donors. Germline V gene lookup returns CDR1 SGHTA and CDR2 FQGNSA. V lost 5 bases to trimming and J lost 10 bases, with 20 bases between them. The CDR3 has 14 amino acids. The source of this sequence is a human donor in good health. Sequencing input: T cells isolated from PBMCs. The gene calls are TRBV7-2 and TRBJ1-1; D is possibly TRBD1 (6 bases). The CDR3 loop reads CASSLRDTSRAAFF. The DNA of the CDR3 is TGTGCCAGCAGCCTCCGGGACACCTCCCGAGCAGCTTTCTTT.